This T cell receptor (beta chain) was identified in a study of OX40 agonist ivuxolimab in advanced cancers. The CDR3 is made up of 13 amino acids. Deletions cut 4 bases from V and 4 bases from J, with 10 bases between. The germline gives CDR1 MNHNS, CDR2 SASEGT. Worth noting for this clone: Its antigen is not identified.

Notes on the study in general: Expanded peripheral T cell antigen specificity was not determined.

Sequencing used immunoSEQ multiplex PCR; TCRdb keeps in-frame clones, though not all of them. Here the sample spans about 110,000 clones, approximately 90% being singletons. Sequencing used CD4+ or CD8+ T cells sorted from blood, obtained in a trial of the OX40 agonist ivuxolimab. The clonotype originates from an adult with an advanced solid tumor such as melanoma, head and neck, liver or kidney cancer. J is TRBJ1-2 and V is TRBV6-1; D unclear. CDR3 nucleotides: TGTGCCAGCAGTGGGCAGAACCCCTATGGCTACACCTTC. This encodes CASSGQNPYGYTF.